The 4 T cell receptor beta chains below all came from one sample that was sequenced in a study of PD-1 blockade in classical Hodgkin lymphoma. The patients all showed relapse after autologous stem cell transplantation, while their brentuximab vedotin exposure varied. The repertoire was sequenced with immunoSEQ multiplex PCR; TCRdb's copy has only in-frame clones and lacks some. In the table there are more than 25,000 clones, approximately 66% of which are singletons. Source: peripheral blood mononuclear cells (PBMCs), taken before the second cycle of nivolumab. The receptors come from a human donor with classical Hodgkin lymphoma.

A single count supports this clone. This CDR3 is CASSLVQGAIYGYTF. CDR3 sequence (DNA): TGTGCCAGCAGCCTAGTACAGGGGGCGATCTATGGCTACACCTTC. The V gene is TRBV14, the J gene TRBJ1-2, with TRBD1 matching 9 bases. V gave up 4 bases and J gave up 4 bases; unmatched junction bases: 7. Per germline, CDR1 SGHDN and CDR2 FVKESK. The length of the CDR3 is 15 residues.

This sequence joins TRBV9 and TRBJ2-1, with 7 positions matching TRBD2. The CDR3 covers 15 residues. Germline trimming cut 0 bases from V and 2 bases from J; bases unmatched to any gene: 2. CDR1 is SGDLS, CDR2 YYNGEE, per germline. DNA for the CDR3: TGTGCCAGCAGCGTAGAGGGACTACCCTACAATGAGCAGTTCTTC. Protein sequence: CASSVEGLPYNEQFF.

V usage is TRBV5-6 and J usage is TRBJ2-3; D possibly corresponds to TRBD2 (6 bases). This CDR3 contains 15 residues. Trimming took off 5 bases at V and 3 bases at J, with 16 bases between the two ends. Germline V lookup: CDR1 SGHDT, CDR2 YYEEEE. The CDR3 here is CASSSGLAETDTQYF. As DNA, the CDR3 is TGTGCCAGCAGTTCGGGACTCGCGGAGACAGATACGCAGTATTTT.

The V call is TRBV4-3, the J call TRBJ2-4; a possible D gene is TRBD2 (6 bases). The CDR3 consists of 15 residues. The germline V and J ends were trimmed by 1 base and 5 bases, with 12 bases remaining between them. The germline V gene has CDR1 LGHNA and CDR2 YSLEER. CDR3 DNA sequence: TGCGCCAGCAGCCAAGCCGGTACGGGGGAAAACATTCAGTACTTC. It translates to CASSQAGTGENIQYF.